This T cell receptor (beta chain) was captured in a study of cytomegalovirus exposure and HLA in healthy donors. Findings of the study overall: Most TCR sequences showed up rarely, but some public TCRs showed up in many donors. Cytomegalovirus status was reportedly diagnosed by the classifier with high specificity and sensitivity.

Comments on this clone: Antigen: not known.

V dropped 2 bases and J dropped 0 bases, with 20 bases sitting between them. The CDR3 contains 19 residues. The germline V gene encodes CDR1 SEHNR and CDR2 FQNEAQ (reference sequence). Sequencing used immunoSEQ multiplex PCR; TCRdb keeps in-frame clones, though not all of them. The data show fewer than 250,000 clones, around 86% seen once. The donors were members of the validation cohort comprising approximately 110 subjects, separate from the roughly 650-subject first cohort. The sample taken for sequencing was PBMCs. This TCR came from a woman between 18 and 30 years old in good health and CMV-seropositive. The V and J genes are TRBV7-9 and TRBJ2-4, with D tentatively TRBD2 (6 bases). CDR3 amino acids: CASSLLFQRRDEAKNIQYF. The CDR3, as DNA: TGTGCCAGCAGCTTACTTTTCCAACGGAGGGACGAAGCCAAAAACATTCAGTACTTC. Based on the CDR3 plus reference TRBV7-9 and TRBJ2-4, the full variable domain is DTGVSQNPRHKITKRGQNVTFRCDPISEHNRLYWYRQTLGQGPEFLTYFQNEAQLEKSRLLSDRFSAERPKGSFSTLEIQRTEQGDSAMYLCASSLLFQRRDEAKNIQYFGAGTRLSVL.